This is a list of T cell receptor beta chains from one sample in a study of blood T cell repertoires in COVID-19. The table came from immunoSEQ multiplex PCR; TCRdb's copy has only in-frame clones and leaves some out. The data hold about 25,000 clones, with about 83% observed a single time. The sample comprised peripheral blood. All receptors come from a human donor with active COVID-19. The donor label of this sample is uncertain. CDR3s include the opening cysteine and the closing phenylalanine or tryptophan. D genes are given only for firm matches. Some rows have no size entry. The others give once, few or many, or a class for an expanded clone.

TGTGCCATCCGGAGGGTAGCAGTGGACACTGAAGCTTTCTTT	CAIRRVAVDTEAFF	TRBV10-3	NA	NA	TRBJ1-1
TGCGCCAGCAGTGAGCCAGGATTAGGCAATGAGCAGTTCTTC	CASSEPGLGNEQFF	TRBV10-2	NA	NA	TRBJ2-1
TGTGCCAGTAGAAGGACAGGACGGGATGAGCAGTTCTTC	CASRRTGRDEQFF	TRBV19	TRBD1	NA	TRBJ2-1
TGTGCCAGTAGTATAACGGGGACTAGCGGGGGCTATGAGCAGTTCTTC	CASSITGTSGGYEQFF	TRBV19	TRBD2	NA	TRBJ2-1
TGTGCCAGCACCGGGGGACGGATAGGGACTAGCGGGACCAATGAGCAGTTCTTC	CASTGGRIGTSGTNEQFF	TRBV28	TRBD2	NA	TRBJ2-1
TGTGCCACCCGTCAACAGGGAAATCAGCCCCAGCATTTT	CATRQQGNQPQHF	TRBV19	NA	NA	TRBJ1-5
TGTGCCAGCAGTAGCCCGGACAGGGGTATTCCACCCCTCCACTTT	CASSSPDRGIPPLHF	TRBV28	TRBD1	NA	TRBJ1-6
TGTGCCTCTTCCACAGATACGCAGTATTTT	CASSTDTQYF	TRBV24-1	NA	NA	TRBJ2-3
TGTGCCAGCAGCCAAGATCGTCCAGGGCTTAATCAGCCCCAGCATTTT	CASSQDRPGLNQPQHF	TRBV3-1/TRBV3-2	NA	NA	TRBJ1-5
TGTGCCAGCAGCACTGGGACGGCCGGACTAGCGGGAGGAGAGACCCAGTACTTC	CASSTGTAGLAGGETQYF	TRBV2	TRBD2	NA	TRBJ2-5
TGCAGCACCCTCCTAACAGGGGCCGGGGAGCTGTTTTTT	CSTLLTGAGELFF	TRBV29-1	TRBD1	NA	TRBJ2-2
TGTGCCAGCAGCTTAAGAGCGGGTGGACCCTACGAGCAGTACTTC	CASSLRAGGPYEQYF	TRBV11-3	NA	NA	TRBJ2-7
TGTGCCAGCAGTTTTGGGAGGAACAATCAGCCCCAGCATTTT	CASSFGRNNQPQHF	TRBV27	NA	once	TRBJ1-5
TGTGCCAGCAGCCCACGGGACATTAGGACCTCTGGAAACACCATATATTTT	CASSPRDIRTSGNTIYF	TRBV5-5	NA	NA	TRBJ1-3
TGTGCCAGCAGTTTAATTGGGGGGATGGAGACCCAGTACTTC	CASSLIGGMETQYF	TRBV28	NA	NA	TRBJ2-5
TGTGCCAGCAGCCGAATACCCCTTACGGACTGGGACACTGAAGCTTTCTTT	CASSRIPLTDWDTEAFF	TRBV5-5	NA	NA	TRBJ1-1
TGTGCCATCAGTGACCCCGCGGGAACTAGCGGGCCGGTAAACATTCAGTACTTC	CAISDPAGTSGPVNIQYF	TRBV10-3	TRBD2	NA	TRBJ2-4
TGTGCCAGTAGTAGGAAGGCGGCCAGTGGGCCCCAGCATTTT	CASSRKAASGPQHF	TRBV19	NA	NA	TRBJ1-5
TGCGCCAGCAGGAGGGACAGATTAAGTACCACCCAGTACTTC	CASRRDRLSTTQYF	TRBV10-1	TRBD1	NA	TRBJ2-5
TGTGCCAGCACCGGAGGCGGGAGAATCTACAATGAGCAGTTCTTC	CASTGGGRIYNEQFF	TRBV28	TRBD2	NA	TRBJ2-1
TGTGCCAGCTCACCACAGGACAGGGGGCAAACAGATACGCAGTATTTT	CASSPQDRGQTDTQYF	TRBV18	TRBD1	NA	TRBJ2-3
TGTGCCAGCAGCCGAACAAGCGTCCACAATGAGCAGTTCTTC	CASSRTSVHNEQFF	TRBV7-8	NA	few	TRBJ2-1
TGTGCCAGCTCACCGGGACAGAACACTGAAGCTTTCTTT	CASSPGQNTEAFF	TRBV18	NA	NA	TRBJ1-1
TGTGCCAGCAGCTCTCAGCGGGCGGGCTACGAGCAGTACTTC	CASSSQRAGYEQYF	TRBV7-2	NA	NA	TRBJ2-7